The source of this TCR beta chain is a study of cytotoxic CD8 clonotypes in ibrutinib-treated CLL. The overall study: Patients: about a dozen relapsed/refractory, roughly 14 treatment-naive, about 18 IGHV unmutated. Investigators collected response samples after a median approximately twelve months of treatment, range 6 to 36. Study-wide results and caveats: Public clonotypes were seen rarely and were contracted or stable on treatment.

Germline CDR1 is MNHNS and CDR2 is SASEGT. V lost 10 bases to trimming and J lost 5 bases, with 17 bases between them. CDR3 size: 13 residues. Turning to this clone: Antigen unknown.

The table came from immunoSEQ multiplex PCR; TCRdb's copy has only in-frame clones and leaves some out. The sample contains under 300,000 clones, 76% of which appear only once. The material was PBMCs, obtained at disease progression, from a patient treated with ibrutinib. The chain recombines TRBV6-1 with TRBJ1-1; D is unclear. The clonotype comes from a human donor with chronic lymphocytic leukemia. This chain's CDR3 is CAILRSRETEAFF. Written as DNA, the CDR3 is TGTGCCATCCTGAGGTCCCGGGAAACTGAAGCTTTCTTT.